A selection of T cell receptor beta chains follows, all from one sample in a study of blood T cells in healthy people across ages. Each CDR3 protein is one row after TCRdb ran MiXCR on the 5' RACE reads. The sample shows some 890,000 distinct CDR3 sequences, almost 30% of them seen only once. The same sample was also studied in work on T cells of mothers and their children.

The sample comprised blood. Source of these receptors: a woman aged 35 to 49 in good health. Both conserved end residues are part of each CDR3. Fields, in order: V gene, J gene, clone size, D gene, CDR3 DNA, CDR3 protein. D genes are given only for firm matches. Size values are once, few and many counts, or a class for expanded clones, and some rows have none.

v_call: TRBV7-2
j_call: TRBJ2-1
clone_size: many
d_call: NA
cdr3_nt: TGCGCCAGCAGCTTGCGGAATGAGCAGTTCTTC
cdr3_aa: CASSLRNEQFF

v_call: TRBV5-1
j_call: TRBJ1-4
clone_size: NA
d_call: TRBD1
cdr3_nt: TGCGCCAGCAGCTTACAGGGGGCCCCATCAACTAATGAAAAACTGTTTTTT
cdr3_aa: CASSLQGAPSTNEKLFF

v_call: TRBV10-3
j_call: TRBJ1-4
clone_size: many
d_call: TRBD1
cdr3_nt: TGTGCCATCAGTATCGGCGGGACAGAAAATGAAAAACTGTTTTTT
cdr3_aa: CAISIGGTENEKLFF

v_call: TRBV6-1
j_call: TRBJ2-5
clone_size: few
d_call: TRBD2
cdr3_nt: TGTGCCAGCAGCGGGGGCACAGGACTAGCGGAAACTATCCAAGAGACCCAGTACTTC
cdr3_aa: CASSGGTGLAETIQETQYF

v_call: TRBV29-1
j_call: TRBJ2-3
clone_size: NA
d_call: TRBD2
cdr3_nt: TGCAGCGTTGAATGGGGGACTAGCGGTGGGTTCCCCACAGATACGCAGTATTTT
cdr3_aa: CSVEWGTSGGFPTDTQYF

v_call: TRBV2
j_call: TRBJ2-7
clone_size: many
d_call: TRBD1
cdr3_nt: TGTGCCAGCAGCCCCCCCGGGACAGGGATGTTGCACGAGCAGTACTTC
cdr3_aa: CASSPPGTGMLHEQYF

v_call: TRBV20-1
j_call: TRBJ2-7
clone_size: many
d_call: NA
cdr3_nt: TGCAGTGCTAGAGACCTCCTACCCTACGAGCAGTACTTC
cdr3_aa: CSARDLLPYEQYF

v_call: TRBV4-1
j_call: TRBJ2-7
clone_size: NA
d_call: NA
cdr3_nt: TGCGCCAGCAGCCATGACGGCGAGCAGTACTTC
cdr3_aa: CASSHDGEQYF

v_call: TRBV20-1
j_call: TRBJ2-1
clone_size: few
d_call: NA
cdr3_nt: TGCAGTGCTAATACAGGGCCCGATGAGCAGTTCTTC
cdr3_aa: CSANTGPDEQFF

v_call: TRBV7-9
j_call: TRBJ1-2
clone_size: NA
d_call: TRBD1
cdr3_nt: TGTGCCAGCAGCTTAGGAGGGACAGGGGCTAACTATGGCAACACCTTC
cdr3_aa: CASSLGGTGANYGNTF

v_call: TRBV28
j_call: TRBJ1-2
clone_size: NA
d_call: TRBD1
cdr3_nt: TGTGCCAGCAGTTTTGTTGCCGGACAGGGAAATGGCCACACCTTC
cdr3_aa: CASSFVAGQGNGHTF

v_call: TRBV24-1
j_call: TRBJ2-7
clone_size: NA
d_call: NA
cdr3_nt: TGTGCCACCAGTGATCCGTACTCCAGCTCCTACGAGCAGTACTTC
cdr3_aa: CATSDPYSSSYEQYF

v_call: TRBV6-2/TRBV6-3
j_call: TRBJ2-1
clone_size: NA
d_call: TRBD2
cdr3_nt: TGTGCCAGCAAACGGAGCGGGGGGGACGGTGAGCAGTTCTTC
cdr3_aa: CASKRSGGDGEQFF

v_call: TRBV3-1
j_call: TRBJ2-7
clone_size: many
d_call: TRBD2
cdr3_nt: TGTGCCAGCAGCCAGAGGCGGGGGGGGGAGCAGTACTTC
cdr3_aa: CASSQRRGGEQYF

v_call: TRBV4-3
j_call: TRBJ2-3
clone_size: many
d_call: TRBD1
cdr3_nt: TGCGCCAGCAGCCAAGTCCCGGGACAGGGGACAGATACGCAGTATTTT
cdr3_aa: CASSQVPGQGTDTQYF

v_call: TRBV7-9
j_call: TRBJ1-2
clone_size: NA
d_call: NA
cdr3_nt: TGTGCCAGCAGCGCAGGGTTGGTAGGCTACACCTTC
cdr3_aa: CASSAGLVGYTF

v_call: TRBV28
j_call: TRBJ2-5
clone_size: once
d_call: NA
cdr3_nt: TGTGCCAGCAGTTTACAACCGTGGGGGCTCGGGGAAGAGACCCAGTACTTC
cdr3_aa: CASSLQPWGLGEETQYF

v_call: TRBV5-5
j_call: TRBJ2-7
clone_size: many
d_call: NA
cdr3_nt: TGTGCCAGCAGCGCCTTTCAGGGGTTCTACGAGCAGTACTTC
cdr3_aa: CASSAFQGFYEQYF

v_call: TRBV18
j_call: TRBJ1-6
clone_size: few
d_call: NA
cdr3_nt: TGTGCCAGCTCAACTCGCCGACTGACGGAATCACCCCTCCACTTT
cdr3_aa: CASSTRRLTESPLHF

v_call: TRBV12-3/TRBV12-4
j_call: TRBJ2-5
clone_size: NA
d_call: NA
cdr3_nt: TGTGCCAGCAACCCGGACTTCCAAGAGACCCAGTACTTC
cdr3_aa: CASNPDFQETQYF

v_call: TRBV7-2
j_call: TRBJ2-3
clone_size: NA
d_call: NA
cdr3_nt: TGTGCCAGCAGCTTAGTATACGGAGGTACGCAGTATTTT
cdr3_aa: CASSLVYGGTQYF

v_call: TRBV2
j_call: TRBJ2-7
clone_size: many
d_call: TRBD1
cdr3_nt: TGTGCCTCCACCTTGGGACAGGGCCCCTACGAGCAGTACTTC
cdr3_aa: CASTLGQGPYEQYF

v_call: TRBV20-1
j_call: TRBJ2-1
clone_size: NA
d_call: NA
cdr3_nt: TGCAGTGCTAGAGGAGCCAGAATAGTTGAGCAGTTCTTC
cdr3_aa: CSARGARIVEQFF

v_call: TRBV20-1
j_call: TRBJ1-1
clone_size: few
d_call: NA
cdr3_nt: TGCAGGGCTAGACCCGGGGTTGAAGCTTTCTTT
cdr3_aa: CRARPGVEAFF

v_call: TRBV29-1
j_call: TRBJ2-3
clone_size: NA
d_call: NA
cdr3_nt: TGCAGCGTTGCTAGAGATACGCAGTATTTT
cdr3_aa: CSVARDTQYF

v_call: TRBV6-5
j_call: TRBJ2-3
clone_size: many
d_call: NA
cdr3_nt: TGTGCCAGCAGAACAACCCCCGGCAAAGGAGGTACAGATACGCAGTATTTT
cdr3_aa: CASRTTPGKGGTDTQYF

v_call: TRBV5-6
j_call: TRBJ2-7
clone_size: few
d_call: NA
cdr3_nt: TGTGCCAGTAGCCTGGAGGTCCCTGGGCAGACCCGCGAGCAGTACTTC
cdr3_aa: CASSLEVPGQTREQYF

v_call: TRBV7-9
j_call: TRBJ2-5
clone_size: NA
d_call: NA
cdr3_nt: TGTGCCAGCAGCTTAGGTGCAGCTAAAGAGACCCAGTACTTC
cdr3_aa: CASSLGAAKETQYF

v_call: TRBV4-3
j_call: TRBJ2-2
clone_size: NA
d_call: TRBD1
cdr3_nt: TGCGCCAGCAGCCAGGATAGACAGGGGGCCACCGGGGAGCTGTTTTTT
cdr3_aa: CASSQDRQGATGELFF

v_call: TRBV6-1
j_call: TRBJ1-1
clone_size: NA
d_call: NA
cdr3_nt: TGTGCCAGCAGTGAACAACTACCCAGGAACACTGAAGCTTTCTTT
cdr3_aa: CASSEQLPRNTEAFF

v_call: TRBV6-5
j_call: TRBJ2-7
clone_size: NA
d_call: NA
cdr3_nt: TGTGCCAGCAGTTACTCGAAGTCGGGGGAGCAGTACTTC
cdr3_aa: CASSYSKSGEQYF

v_call: TRBV18
j_call: TRBJ1-6
clone_size: many
d_call: NA
cdr3_nt: TGTGCCAGCAGCCCTGGGACGGGGAATTCACCCCTCCACTTT
cdr3_aa: CASSPGTGNSPLHF

v_call: TRBV5-1
j_call: TRBJ1-1
clone_size: NA
d_call: TRBD1
cdr3_nt: TGCGCCAGCAGCTCCGGGACAGGGGGCTACTCCGCACTTCCGAACACTGAAGCTTTCTTT
cdr3_aa: CASSSGTGGYSALPNTEAFF

v_call: TRBV4-2
j_call: TRBJ2-3
clone_size: many
d_call: NA
cdr3_nt: TGTGCCAGCAGCCAAGAGGGCGGGCCGAGCACAGATACGCAGTATTTT
cdr3_aa: CASSQEGGPSTDTQYF